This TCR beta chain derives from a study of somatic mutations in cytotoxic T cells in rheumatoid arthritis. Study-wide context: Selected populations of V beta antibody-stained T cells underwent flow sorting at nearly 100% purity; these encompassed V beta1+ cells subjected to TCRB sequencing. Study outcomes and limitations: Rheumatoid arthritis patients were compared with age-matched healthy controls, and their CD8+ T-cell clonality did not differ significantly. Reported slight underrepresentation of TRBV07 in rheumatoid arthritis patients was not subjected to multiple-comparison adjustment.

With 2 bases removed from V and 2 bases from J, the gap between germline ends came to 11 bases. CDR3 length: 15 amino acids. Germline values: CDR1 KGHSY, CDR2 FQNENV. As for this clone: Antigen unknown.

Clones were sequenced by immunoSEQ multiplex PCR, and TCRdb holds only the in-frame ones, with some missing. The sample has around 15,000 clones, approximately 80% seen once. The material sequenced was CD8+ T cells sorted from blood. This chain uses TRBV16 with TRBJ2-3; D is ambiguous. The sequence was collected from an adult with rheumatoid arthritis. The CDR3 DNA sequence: TGTGCCAGCAGCCAACCGTGGACCACCACAGATACGCAGTATTTT. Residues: CASSQPWTTTDTQYF. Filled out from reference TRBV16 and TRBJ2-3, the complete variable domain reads GEEVAQTPKHLVRGEGQKAKLYCAPIKGHSYVFWYQQVLKNEFKFLISFQNENVFDETGMPKERFSAKCLPNSPCSLEIQATKLEDSAVYFCASSQPWTTTDTQYFGPGTRLTVL.